The source of this T cell receptor (beta chain) is a study of blood T cell repertoires in COVID-19. The wider study: Sources were T cells, B-cell-depleted T cells, or PBMCs; the material itself was cDNA or gDNA.

Profiling relied on immunoSEQ multiplex PCR, and the TCRdb table lists in-frame clones only, not all of them. Among about 140,000 clones listed, nearly 85% were seen once. Germline CDR1 SGHNT, CDR2 YENEEA. V lost 3 bases and J lost 4; bases outside the gene matches: 7. The CDR3 runs 16 residues. Material for sequencing was PBMCs or T cells enriched from blood (not recorded which). V gene TRBV11-3 combines with J gene TRBJ2-2; 8 bases are a match to TRBD2. The TCR comes from a man aged 50 or older in a cohort exposed to, infected with or recovered from COVID-19 (not recorded which). The CDR3 DNA sequence: TGTGCCAGCAGCTTCCGCGGCGCGGGGGGCACCGGGGAGCTGTTTTTT. This encodes CASSFRGAGGTGELFF. The variable domain in full, with the rest retrieved from reference TRBV11-3 and TRBJ2-2, is EAGVVQSPRYKIIEKKQPVAFWCNPISGHNTLYWYLQNLGQGPELLIRYENEEAVDDSQLPKDRFSAERLKGVDSTLKIQPAELGDSAVYLCASSFRGAGGTGELFFGEGSRLTVL.